Presented here are 8 T cell receptor beta chains from one specimen sequenced in a study of OX40 agonist ivuxolimab in advanced cancers. TCRdb's table, derived via immunoSEQ multiplex PCR, lists solely in-frame clones and lacks some. The data contain 55,000 to 85,000 clones, about 93% of them seen just once; the ten biggest clones take up roughly 7.5%. The sample here was CD4+ or CD8+ T cells sorted from blood, taken in a trial of the OX40 agonist ivuxolimab. These receptors were taken from an adult with an advanced solid tumor such as melanoma, head and neck, liver or kidney cancer.

The V and J genes are TRBV5-4 and TRBJ2-7; D is uncertain. The germline V gene encodes CDR1 SGHNT and CDR2 YYREEE (reference sequence). The CDR3 loop spans 13 amino acids. V lost 4 bases and J 2 bases, leaving 10 bases between the germline ends. The DNA for the CDR3 is TGTGCCAGCAGCGTATTTGGAACCTACGAGCAGTACTTC. Translation: CASSVFGTYEQYF. The full variable domain, its missing parts supplied by reference TRBV5-4 and TRBJ2-7, is ETGVTQSPTHLIKTRGQQVTLRCSSQSGHNTVSWYQQALGQGPQFIFQYYREEENGRGNFPPRFSGLQFPNYSSELNVNALELDDSALYLCASSVFGTYEQYFGPGTRLTVT.

The V call is TRBV5-1, the J call TRBJ2-1; D assignment may be TRBD1 or TRBD2 (6 bases each). The CDR3 has 17 residues. Germline loops: CDR1 SGHRS, CDR2 YFSETQ. The germline V and J ends were trimmed by 3 bases and 6 bases, with 22 bases remaining between them. The CDR3 DNA reads as TGCGCCAGCAGCTACCGACTTCCGGGGGCCGAGGGCAATGAGCAGTTCTTC. It translates to CASSYRLPGAEGNEQFF.

This clone appeared once. CDR3 region: CASSPDSGYEQYF. The CDR3 DNA reads TGTGCCAGCAGCCCAGACAGTGGCTACGAGCAGTACTTC. The chain couples TRBV5-4 to TRBJ2-5, with D possibly matching TRBD1 (5 bases). Matching the DNA end better, TRBJ2-7 makes the J call doubtful. This CDR3 is 13 amino acids long. Germline V lookup: CDR1 SGHNT, CDR2 YYREEE (reference sequence).

The chain joins TRBV27 to TRBJ2-7; no definite D call. The CDR3 spans 13 residues. Between the trimmed V and J ends, which lost 2 bases and 3 bases, there was a span of 8 bases. Per germline, CDR1 MNHEY and CDR2 SMNVEV (reference sequence). CDR3 residues: CASSLGSGYEQYF. In DNA, the CDR3 is TGTGCCAGCAGTTTAGGGTCCGGCTACGAGCAGTACTTC.

The chain recombines TRBV5-6 with TRBJ1-4; tentatively, D is TRBD1 (5 bases). The CDR3 extends over 14 amino acids. Germline assignment: CDR1 SGHDT and CDR2 YYEEEE. Trimming removed 10 bases at V and 8 bases at J, with 21 bases between. The CDR3, as DNA: TGTGCCTCGCAGGGAGGTCTCCCCGGGGAAAAACTGTTTTTT. This sequence encodes CASQGGLPGEKLFF.

The V gene is TRBV5-4, the J gene TRBJ2-7; 14 nucleotides agree with TRBD2. The V gene end was trimmed by 2 bases and the J gene end by 3 bases; junction bases not matched to a gene: 1. Germline values: CDR1 SGHNT, CDR2 YYREEE (reference sequence). This CDR3 has 15 residues. The CDR3 sequence is CASSFGTSGSYEQYF. The CDR3 DNA reads TGTGCCAGCAGCTTCGGGACTAGCGGGAGCTACGAGCAGTACTTC.

This chain uses TRBV5-1 with TRBJ2-1; 11 bases fit TRBD2. Per the germline V gene, CDR1 is SGHRS and CDR2 is YFSETQ. The CDR3 loop spans 16 amino acids. Germline trimming cut 6 bases from V and 9 bases from J; bases unmatched to any gene: 14. The CDR3 sequence: CASTTLAGGPVVEQFF. DNA for the CDR3: TGCGCCAGCACAACTTTAGCGGGGGGGCCGGTGGTTGAGCAGTTCTTC.

The genes are TRBV30 and TRBJ1-3; no clear D gene. The CDR3 contains 14 residues. The germline gives CDR1 GTSNPN, CDR2 SVGIG (reference sequence). Trimming shortened V by 0 bases and J by 0 bases, and 6 bases separated the two germline ends. The CDR3 is CAWSVRSSGNTIYF. The CDR3 DNA reads as TGTGCCTGGAGTGTAAGGAGCTCTGGAAACACCATATATTTT. Together with reference TRBV30 and TRBJ1-3, the CDR3 gives the full variable domain: SQTIHQWPATLVQPVGSPLSLECTVEGTSNPNLYWYRQAAGRGLQLLFYSVGIGQISSEVPQNLSASRPQDRQFILSSKKLLLSDSGFYLCAWSVRSSGNTIYFGEGSWLTVV.